Below, 8 T cell receptor beta chains from the same sample are listed, as sequenced in a study of control samples from healthy donors and cancer patients. Produced via immunoSEQ multiplex PCR; TCRdb's table is partial and in-frame only. The sample lists tens of thousands of clones; about 88% were seen once. Sequencing input: blood. The receptors derive from a woman in her 50s in good health.

This clone came up a few times. V gene TRBV3-1 (or the pseudogene TRBV3-2) combines with J gene TRBJ1-4; a possible D gene is TRBD1 (6 bases). Germline CDR1 reads LGHDT; CDR2 reads YNNKEL (reference sequence). The V end was cut by 6 bases, the J end by 1 base, with 21 bases between. The CDR3 loop spans 18 amino acids. Here the CDR3 reads CASSKTGSGIRTNEKLFF. CDR3 sequence (DNA): TGTGCCAGCAGTAAGACAGGTTCCGGGATCAGAACTAATGAAAAACTGTTTTTT.

This chain joins TRBV7-2 and TRBJ1-6; TRBD1 is a possible D gene (5 bases). The CDR3 spans 12 residues. V was trimmed by 2 bases and J by 10 bases, leaving 6 bases between them. From germline, CDR1 is SGHTA and CDR2 FQGNSA. CDR3 in amino acids: CASSLRGSPLHF. In DNA form, the CDR3 reads TGTGCCAGCAGCTTACGGGGCTCACCCCTCCACTTT.

The chain employs TRBV6-1 and TRBJ1-2; D is unclear. Germline CDR1 is MNHNS and CDR2 is SASEGT. The CDR3 loop spans 11 amino acids. The V end lost 2 bases, the J end lost 7 bases, and 5 bases lay between the germline ends. The CDR3 here is CASSEFVGYTF. The CDR3, as DNA: TGTGCCAGCAGTGAATTTGTTGGCTACACCTTC.

This chain connects TRBV3-1 (or the pseudogene TRBV3-2) to TRBJ1-2; TRBD1 agrees at 7 bases. The V segment lost 2 bases and the J segment 4 bases; nucleotides outside the gene matches: 7. In germline, CDR1 is LGHDT, CDR2 YNNKEL (reference sequence). This CDR3 comprises 15 residues. The CDR3 protein is CASSQQDRPSYGYTF. CDR3 bases: TGTGCCAGCAGCCAACAGGACAGGCCCAGCTATGGCTACACCTTC.

This clone was observed once. The chain recombines TRBV3-1 (or the pseudogene TRBV3-2) with TRBJ2-3, with 8 bases aligning to TRBD2. There are 14 residues in the CDR3. V shed 4 bases and J 4 bases; nucleotides not matched to a gene: 4. Germline lookup yields CDR1 LGHDT and CDR2 YNNKEL (reference sequence). CDR3 amino acids: CASSLSGGADTQYF. CDR3 bases: TGTGCCAGCAGCCTGAGCGGGGGCGCAGATACGCAGTATTTT.

The gene calls are TRBV4-1 and TRBJ1-5; D gene ambiguous. The V end was cut by 1 base, the J end by 7 bases, with 11 bases between. This CDR3 is built from 14 residues. Germline assignment: CDR1 MGHRA and CDR2 YSYEKL. This CDR3 is CASSQVVIYQPQHF. In DNA, the CDR3 is TGCGCCAGCAGCCAAGTAGTAATTTACCAGCCCCAGCATTTT.

The rearrangement links TRBV7-6 to TRBJ2-3; TRBD1 agrees at 10 bases. This CDR3 is built from 15 residues. Per the germline V gene, CDR1 is SGHVS and CDR2 is FNYEAQ. The V gene end was trimmed by 0 bases and the J gene end by 5 bases; junction bases not matched to a gene: 2. CDR3: CASSLADRGQDTQYF. The CDR3 DNA sequence: TGTGCCAGCAGCTTAGCTGACAGGGGGCAAGATACGCAGTATTTT.

The chain employs TRBV20-1 and TRBJ1-2, with a possible D match to TRBD1 (6 bases). This CDR3 comprises 11 residues. Germline V gene lookup returns CDR1 DFQATT and CDR2 SNEGSKA (reference sequence). Trimming left V 6 bases short and J 6 bases short, with 11 bases between. The CDR3, as DNA: TGCAGTGCACAAGGGGGGAATGGCTACACCTTC. Protein product: CSAQGGNGYTF.